The 21 T cell receptor beta chains listed next were all sequenced from one sample in a study of blood T cell repertoires in COVID-19. Profiled with immunoSEQ multiplex PCR; TCRdb holds only in-frame clones, not every one. The sample includes 140,000 to 150,000 clones, around 89% seen only once; the top ten take over 2.5%. Sample: peripheral blood. The source is a man aged 55 to 70 with active or convalescent COVID-19.

This chain connects TRBV28 to TRBJ1-6, with D perhaps matching TRBD1 (6 bases). CDR1 and CDR2 from the germline V gene are MDHEN and SYDVKM. The V end lost 4 bases, the J end lost 11 bases, and 15 bases lay between the germline ends. This CDR3 is 14 amino acids long. The CDR3 DNA follows: TGTGCCAGCAGTTCCACAGGGATTGGAGCACCCCTCCACTTT. It codes for CASSSTGIGAPLHF.

This chain links TRBV6-2 or TRBV6-3 with TRBJ2-7, with 12 nucleotides matching TRBD2. Trimming at V came to 5 bases and at J to 6 bases, leaving 8 bases not matched to a gene. The CDR3 loop spans 15 amino acids. Germline CDR1 MNHEY, CDR2 SVGEGT. The CDR3 loop reads CASSLRTSGKGEQYF. Written as DNA, the CDR3 is TGTGCCAGCAGTCTACGGACTAGCGGGAAGGGCGAGCAGTACTTC.

The V gene is TRBV5-4, the J gene TRBJ2-3; TRBD2 matches at 16 bases. The germline CDR1 and CDR2 sequences are SGHNT and YYREEE (reference sequence). CDR3 length: 18 amino acids. J was trimmed by 5 bases and V by 2 bases; bases with no gene match: 8. The CDR3 spells CASSLTGTSGGAGDTQYF. Here the CDR3 DNA reads TGTGCCAGCAGCTTAACCGGGACTAGCGGGGGGGCGGGAGATACGCAGTATTTT.

The V and J genes are TRBV4-3 and TRBJ2-1; D is uncertain. Germline V lookup: CDR1 LGHNA, CDR2 YSLEER. V gave up 5 bases and J gave up 7 bases, with 21 bases separating them. The CDR3 is 16 amino acids. The CDR3 region has the DNA TGCGCCAGCAGCAAATCCCTAGGAGAGGTTAGGAATGAGCAGTTCTTC. Translating it yields CASSKSLGEVRNEQFF.

This chain links TRBV3-1 (or the pseudogene TRBV3-2) with TRBJ2-7; D possibly corresponds to TRBD2 (6 bases). V lost 0 bases to trimming and J lost 5 bases, with 14 bases between them. From germline, CDR1 is LGHDT and CDR2 YNNKEL (reference sequence). This CDR3 is built from 15 residues. The DNA of the CDR3 is TGTGCCAGCAGCCAAGAATCCCGGAGGGGTAACGAGCAGTACTTC. As protein: CASSQESRRGNEQYF.

The table lists this clone with a count of one. The chain couples TRBV4-3 to TRBJ1-2; 7 bases map to TRBD1. This CDR3 has 16 residues. V shed 2 bases, J shed 5 bases, and the junction held 11 bases outside the gene matches. Germline lookup yields CDR1 LGHNA and CDR2 YSLEER. CDR3 DNA sequence: TGCGCCAGCAGCCAACTAAACAGGGGTACTAGATATGGCTACACCTTC. Translating it yields CASSQLNRGTRYGYTF.

This sequence joins TRBV2 and TRBJ2-1, with 12 bases that match TRBD2. Germline trimming cut 6 bases from V and 9 bases from J; bases unmatched to any gene: 9. Germline CDR1 and CDR2: SNHLY and FYNNEI. This CDR3 comprises 15 residues. In DNA form, the CDR3 reads TGTGCCAGCAGATCCCTAGCGGGGGGGCCTATTGAGCAGTTCTTC. As protein: CASRSLAGGPIEQFF.

The rearrangement joins TRBV9 to TRBJ1-3, with D unclear. Trimming pared 4 bases from V and 9 bases from J, leaving 14 bases between. This CDR3 has 13 residues. The germline V gene has CDR1 SGDLS and CDR2 YYNGEE. CDR3 region: CASSPQTGSTIYF. In DNA form, the CDR3 reads TGTGCCAGCAGCCCCCAAACGGGGAGCACCATATATTTT.

The rearrangement uses TRBV18 and TRBJ1-3, with D possibly being TRBD1 (6 bases). This CDR3 comprises 18 residues. V gave up 5 bases and J gave up 0 bases, with 20 bases separating them. Germline CDR1 is KGHSH and CDR2 is LQKENI. The CDR3 region is CASSAYSGTPSSGNTIYF. In nucleotides, the CDR3 is TGTGCCAGCTCAGCCTATTCCGGGACACCCAGCTCTGGAAACACCATATATTTT.

This clone was picked up one time. The V gene is TRBV28, the J gene TRBJ1-2; no reliable D call. V lost 2 bases to trimming and J lost 0 bases, with 10 bases between them. CDR1 and CDR2 (germline): MDHEN, SYDVKM. The CDR3 totals 15 residues. CDR3 sequence reads: CASSLGPGANYGYTF. CDR3 bases: TGTGCCAGCAGTTTAGGTCCGGGAGCTAACTATGGCTACACCTTC.

A few counts support this clone. The V gene is TRBV25-1, the J gene TRBJ1-6, with 7 bases that match TRBD1. The germline gives CDR1 MGHDK, CDR2 SYGVNS. V trimming: 10 bases; J trimming: 10 bases; junction bases outside the gene matches: 10. The CDR3 runs 13 residues. DNA of the CDR3: TGTGCCACCCAGGGACAGAGAAGATCACCCCTCCACTTT. Translation gives CATQGQRRSPLHF.

V is TRBV5-6 and J is TRBJ1-2, with D tentatively TRBD1 (5 bases). V gave up 5 bases and J gave up 7 bases, with 18 bases separating them. Germline assignment: CDR1 SGHDT and CDR2 YYEEEE. The CDR3 totals 14 residues. The CDR3 region has the DNA TGTGCCAGCAGATTTCTAGTCCAGGGATCTGGCTACACCTTC. As protein: CASRFLVQGSGYTF.

The V call is TRBV27, the J call TRBJ2-1, with TRBD1 identical over 10 bases. J lost 2 bases, V lost 6 bases, and 4 bases had no gene match. Germline CDR1 is MNHEY and CDR2 is SMNVEV (reference sequence). The CDR3 is 15 amino acids. CDR3 nucleotide sequence: TGTGCCAGCAGGGAGGGGACAGGGGCCTACAATGAGCAGTTCTTC. It codes for CASREGTGAYNEQFF.

This clone was observed at least ten times. The gene calls are TRBV29-1 and TRBJ1-6; the match to TRBD1 covers 8 bases. Germline-derived CDR1 and CDR2 are SQVTM and ANQGSEA. The V and J ends lost 6 bases and 7 bases, in that order; junction bases with no gene match: 11. The CDR3 consists of 15 residues. The CDR3 bases are TGCAGCGTGTTGTTAAGGACAGGGACGAATTCACCCCTCCACTTT. Protein product: CSVLLRTGTNSPLHF.

This chain links TRBV10-3 with TRBJ1-1; no clear D. From germline, CDR1 is ENHRY and CDR2 SYGVKD. V lost 2 bases and J 1 base, leaving 5 bases between the germline ends. The CDR3 runs 13 residues. Written as DNA, the CDR3 is TGTGCCATCAGTGAGGGGCAGAACACTGAAGCTTTCTTT. Translating it yields CAISEGQNTEAFF.

The V and J genes are TRBV12-3 or TRBV12-4 and TRBJ1-1; D is possibly TRBD1 (5 bases). This CDR3 contains 13 residues. V gave up 6 bases and J gave up 5 bases, with 13 bases separating them. The CDR3 loop reads CASSLSGGTEAFF. CDR3 nucleotides: TGTGCCAGCAGCCTATCCGGGGGTACTGAAGCTTTCTTT.

The rearrangement joins TRBV3-1 (or the pseudogene TRBV3-2) to TRBJ1-1, with TRBD1 matching 9 bases. V was pared by 1 base and J by 5 bases, with 5 bases of the junction left unmatched. CDR1 is LGHDT and CDR2 is YNNKEL in the germline V gene (reference sequence). The CDR3 runs to 15 residues. The CDR3 sequence: CASSQVPGQGTEAFF. The CDR3 coding sequence is TGTGCCAGCAGCCAAGTTCCGGGACAGGGAACTGAAGCTTTCTTT.

This chain's CDR3 is CASSVGSGALRQFF. The CDR3 DNA reads as TGTGCCAGCAGTGTGGGTAGCGGGGCCCTCAGGCAGTTCTTC. J is TRBJ2-1 and V is TRBV2; 8 nucleotides agree with TRBD2. The germline CDR1 and CDR2 sequences are SNHLY and FYNNEI. The V segment lost 4 bases and the J segment 12 bases; nucleotides outside the gene matches: 11. The CDR3 contains 14 residues.

This clone was detected a few times. J is TRBJ2-7 and V is TRBV4-3, with D possibly matching TRBD2 (5 bases). Trimming took off 6 bases at V and 7 bases at J, with 10 bases between the two ends. Germline V CDR1 and CDR2: LGHNA, YSLEER. The CDR3 loop spans 11 amino acids. Written as DNA, the CDR3 is TGCGCCAGCAGGGGAGACGGGGAGCAGTACTTC. Amino acids: CASRGDGEQYF.

J is TRBJ1-6 and V is TRBV5-8, with D possibly matching TRBD1 (6 bases). CDR1 is SGHTS and CDR2 is YDEGEE in the germline V gene. The CDR3 consists of 16 residues. V lost 3 bases and J 3 bases, leaving 13 bases between the germline ends. CDR3 coding DNA: TGTGCCAGCAGCTACCAGGGAGGGGGCTATAATTCACCCCTCCACTTT. This gives the protein CASSYQGGGYNSPLHF.

The chain uses TRBV19 and TRBJ1-5, with D perhaps matching TRBD1 (6 bases). Germline lookup yields CDR1 LNHDA and CDR2 SQIVND (reference sequence). V gave up 5 bases and J gave up 3 bases, with 11 bases separating them. CDR3 length: 14 residues. The CDR3 DNA is TGTGCCAGTAGTTTGGACAGATACAATCAGCCCCAGCATTTT. Its translation: CASSLDRYNQPQHF.